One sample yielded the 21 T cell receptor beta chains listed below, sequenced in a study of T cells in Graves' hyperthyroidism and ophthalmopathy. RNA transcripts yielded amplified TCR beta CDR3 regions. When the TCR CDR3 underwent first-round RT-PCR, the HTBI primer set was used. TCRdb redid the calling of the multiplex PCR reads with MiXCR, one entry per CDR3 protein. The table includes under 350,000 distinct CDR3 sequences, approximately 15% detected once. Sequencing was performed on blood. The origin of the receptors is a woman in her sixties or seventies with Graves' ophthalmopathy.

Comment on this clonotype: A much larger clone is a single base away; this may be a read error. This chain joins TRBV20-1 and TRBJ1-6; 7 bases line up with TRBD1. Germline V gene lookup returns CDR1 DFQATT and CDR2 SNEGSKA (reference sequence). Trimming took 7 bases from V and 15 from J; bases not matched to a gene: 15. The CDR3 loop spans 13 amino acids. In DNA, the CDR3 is TGCAGTGAGAGGACGACAGGGACAGAGCTCCTCCACTTT. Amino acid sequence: CSERTTGTELLHF.

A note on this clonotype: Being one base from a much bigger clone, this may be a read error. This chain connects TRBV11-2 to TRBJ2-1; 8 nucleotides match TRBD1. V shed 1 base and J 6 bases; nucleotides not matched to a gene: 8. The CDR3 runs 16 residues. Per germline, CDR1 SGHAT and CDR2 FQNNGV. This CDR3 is CASSLADRVWCNEQFF. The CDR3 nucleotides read TGTGCCAGCAGCTTAGCGGACAGGGTTTGGTGCAATGAGCAGTTCTTC. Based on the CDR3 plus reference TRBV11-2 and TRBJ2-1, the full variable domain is EAGVAQSPRYKIIEKRQSVAFWCNPISGHATLYWYQQILGQGPKLLIQFQNNGVVDDSQLPKDRFSAERLKGVDSTLKIQPAKLEDSAVYLCASSLADRVWCNEQFFGPGTRLTVL.

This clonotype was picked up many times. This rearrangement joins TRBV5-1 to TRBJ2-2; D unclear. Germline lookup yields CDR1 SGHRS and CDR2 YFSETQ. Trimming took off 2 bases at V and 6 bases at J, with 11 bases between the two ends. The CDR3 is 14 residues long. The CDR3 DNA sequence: TGCGCCAGCAGCTTCTACTACATGCCCGGGGAGCTGTTTTTT. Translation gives CASSFYYMPGELFF.

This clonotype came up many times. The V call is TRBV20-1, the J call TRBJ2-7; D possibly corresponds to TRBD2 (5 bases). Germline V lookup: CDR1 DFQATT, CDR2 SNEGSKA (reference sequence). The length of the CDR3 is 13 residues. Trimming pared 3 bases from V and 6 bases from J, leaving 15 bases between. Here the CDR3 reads CSASTARGGEQYF. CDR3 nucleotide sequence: TGCAGTGCTAGTACCGCTCGGGGTGGCGAGCAGTACTTC.

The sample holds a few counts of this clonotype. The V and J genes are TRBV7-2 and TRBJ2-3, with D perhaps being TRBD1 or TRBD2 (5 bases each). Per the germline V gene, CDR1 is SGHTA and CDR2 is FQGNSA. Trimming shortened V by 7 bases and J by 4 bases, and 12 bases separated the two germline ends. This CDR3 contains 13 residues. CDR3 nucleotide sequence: TGTGCCAGCAAACTCGGGGCCTCAGATACGCAGTATTTT. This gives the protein CASKLGASDTQYF.

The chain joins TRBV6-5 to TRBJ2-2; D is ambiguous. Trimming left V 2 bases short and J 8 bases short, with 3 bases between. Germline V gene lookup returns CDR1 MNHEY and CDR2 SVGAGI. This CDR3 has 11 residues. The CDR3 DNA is TGTGCCAGCAGTTACGGGGGGGAGCTGTTTTTT. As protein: CASSYGGELFF.

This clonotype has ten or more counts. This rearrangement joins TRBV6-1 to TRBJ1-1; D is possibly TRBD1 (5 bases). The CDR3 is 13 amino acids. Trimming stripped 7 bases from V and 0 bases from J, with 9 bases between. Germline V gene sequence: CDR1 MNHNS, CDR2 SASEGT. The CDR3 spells CASNPTVNTEAFF. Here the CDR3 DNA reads TGTGCCAGCAATCCGACAGTGAACACTGAAGCTTTCTTT.

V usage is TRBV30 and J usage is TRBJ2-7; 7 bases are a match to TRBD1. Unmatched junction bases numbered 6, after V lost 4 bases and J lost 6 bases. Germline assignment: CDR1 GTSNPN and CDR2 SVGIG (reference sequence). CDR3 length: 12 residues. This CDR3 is CAWTGGRSEQYF. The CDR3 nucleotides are TGTGCCTGGACAGGGGGAAGGAGCGAGCAGTACTTC.

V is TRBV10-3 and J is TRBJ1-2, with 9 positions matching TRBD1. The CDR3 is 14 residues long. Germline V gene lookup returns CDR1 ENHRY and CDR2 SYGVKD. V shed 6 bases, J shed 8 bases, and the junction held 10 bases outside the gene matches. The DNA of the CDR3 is TGTGCCATCAGGAAAGACCGGGACAGGGACGGCTACACCTTC. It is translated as CAIRKDRDRDGYTF.

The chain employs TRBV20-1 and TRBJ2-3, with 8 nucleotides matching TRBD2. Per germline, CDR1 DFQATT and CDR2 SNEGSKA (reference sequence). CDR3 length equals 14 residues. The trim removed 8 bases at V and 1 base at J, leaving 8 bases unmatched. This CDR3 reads CSTIAGYRTDTQYF. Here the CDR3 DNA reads TGCAGTACCATAGCGGGATATCGCACAGATACGCAGTATTTT.

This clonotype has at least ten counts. For the CDR3, the DNA is TGTGCCAGCAGTTTCCAGAGCGTCGAGCAGTACTTC. This gives the protein CASSFQSVEQYF. The chain combines TRBV12-3 or TRBV12-4 with TRBJ2-7; no clear D. This CDR3 has 12 residues. Deletions cut 3 bases from V and 6 bases from J, with 9 bases between.

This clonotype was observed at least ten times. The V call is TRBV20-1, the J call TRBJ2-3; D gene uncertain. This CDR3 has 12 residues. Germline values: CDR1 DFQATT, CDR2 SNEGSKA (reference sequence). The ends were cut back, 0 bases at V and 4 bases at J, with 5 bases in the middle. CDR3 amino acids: CSARDSADTQYF. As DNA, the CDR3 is TGCAGTGCTAGAGACTCGGCAGATACGCAGTATTTT.

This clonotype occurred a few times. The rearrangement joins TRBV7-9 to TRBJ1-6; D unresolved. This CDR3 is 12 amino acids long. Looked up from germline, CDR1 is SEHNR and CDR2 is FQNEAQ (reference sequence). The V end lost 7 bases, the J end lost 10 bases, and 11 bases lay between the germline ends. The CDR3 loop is CASKKGDSPLHF. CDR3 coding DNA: TGTGCCAGCAAAAAGGGAGACTCACCCCTCCACTTT.

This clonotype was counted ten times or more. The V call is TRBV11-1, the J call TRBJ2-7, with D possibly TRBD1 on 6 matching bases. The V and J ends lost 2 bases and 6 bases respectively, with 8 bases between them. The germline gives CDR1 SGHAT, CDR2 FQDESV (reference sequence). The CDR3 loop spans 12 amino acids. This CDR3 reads CASSLRGSEQYF. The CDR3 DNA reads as TGTGCCAGCAGCTTAAGGGGGAGCGAGCAGTACTTC.

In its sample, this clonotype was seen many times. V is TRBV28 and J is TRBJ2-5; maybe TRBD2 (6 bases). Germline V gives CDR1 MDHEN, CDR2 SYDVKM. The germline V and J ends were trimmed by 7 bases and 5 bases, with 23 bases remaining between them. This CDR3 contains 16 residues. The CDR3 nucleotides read TGTGCCAGCACTCCCTCCTGGTGGCGGGGTAGGGAGACCCAGTACTTC. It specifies CASTPSWWRGRETQYF. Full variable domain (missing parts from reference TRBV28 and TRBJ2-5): DVKVTQSSRYLVKRTGEKVFLECVQDMDHENMFWYRQDPGLGLRLIYFSYDVKMKEKGDIPEGYSVSREKKERFSLILESASTNQTSMYLCASTPSWWRGRETQYFGPGTRLLVL.

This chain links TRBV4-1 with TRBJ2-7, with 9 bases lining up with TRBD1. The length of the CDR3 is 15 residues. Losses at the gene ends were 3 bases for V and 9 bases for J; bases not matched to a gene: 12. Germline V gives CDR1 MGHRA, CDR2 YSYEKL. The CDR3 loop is CASSHRDRQGDVQYF. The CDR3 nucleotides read TGCGCCAGCAGCCACCGGGACAGACAGGGGGACGTGCAGTACTTC.

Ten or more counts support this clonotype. CDR3 sequence: CASRASGSSYNEQFF. The DNA for the CDR3 is TGTGCCAGCAGGGCTAGCGGGAGTTCCTACAATGAGCAGTTCTTC. The chain employs TRBV27 and TRBJ2-1; 10 bases map to TRBD2. This CDR3 has 15 amino acids. The junction had 3 bases not matched to a gene; V was cut back by 6 bases and J by 1 base. Germline V lookup: CDR1 MNHEY, CDR2 SMNVEV (reference sequence).

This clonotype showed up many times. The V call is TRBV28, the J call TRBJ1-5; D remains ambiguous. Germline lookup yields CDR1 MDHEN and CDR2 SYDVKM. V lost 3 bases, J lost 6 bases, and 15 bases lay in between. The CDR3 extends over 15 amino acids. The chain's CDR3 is CASSLGSRATQPQHF. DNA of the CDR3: TGTGCCAGCAGTTTGGGTTCTCGGGCGACTCAGCCCCAGCATTTT.

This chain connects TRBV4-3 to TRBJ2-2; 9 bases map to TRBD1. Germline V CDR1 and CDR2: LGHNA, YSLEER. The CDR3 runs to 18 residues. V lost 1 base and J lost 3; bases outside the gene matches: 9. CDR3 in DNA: TGCGCCAGCAGCCAAGGGACAGGGGTGACGGGTGACACCGGGGAGCTGTTTTTT. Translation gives CASSQGTGVTGDTGELFF.

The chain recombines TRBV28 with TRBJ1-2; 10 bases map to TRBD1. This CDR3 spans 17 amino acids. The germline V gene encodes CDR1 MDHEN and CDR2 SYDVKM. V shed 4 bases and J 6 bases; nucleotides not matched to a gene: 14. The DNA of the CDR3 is TGTGCCAGCAGTTCCGCCGGGACAGGGGCGCGGGTCCATGGCTACACCTTC. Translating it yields CASSSAGTGARVHGYTF.

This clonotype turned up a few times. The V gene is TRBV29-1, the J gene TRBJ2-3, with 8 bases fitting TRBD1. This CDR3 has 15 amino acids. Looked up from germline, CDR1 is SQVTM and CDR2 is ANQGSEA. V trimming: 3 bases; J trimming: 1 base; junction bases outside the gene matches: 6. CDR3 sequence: CSVDSDRAGTDTQYF. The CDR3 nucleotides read TGCAGCGTTGATTCGGACAGGGCGGGCACAGATACGCAGTATTTT.